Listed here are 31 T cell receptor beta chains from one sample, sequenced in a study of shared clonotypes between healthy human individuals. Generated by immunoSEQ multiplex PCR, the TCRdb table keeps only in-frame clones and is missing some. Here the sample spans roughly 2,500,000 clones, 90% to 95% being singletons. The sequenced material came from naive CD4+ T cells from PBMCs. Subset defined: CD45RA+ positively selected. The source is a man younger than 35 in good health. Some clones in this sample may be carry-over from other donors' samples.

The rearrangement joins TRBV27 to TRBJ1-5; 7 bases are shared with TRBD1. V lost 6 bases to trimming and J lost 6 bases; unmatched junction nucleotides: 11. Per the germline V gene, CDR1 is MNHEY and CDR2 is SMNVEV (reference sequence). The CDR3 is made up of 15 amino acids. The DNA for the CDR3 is TGTGCCAGCAGCCCTGACAGGGTAATAGGTCAGCCCCAGCATTTT. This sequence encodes CASSPDRVIGQPQHF.

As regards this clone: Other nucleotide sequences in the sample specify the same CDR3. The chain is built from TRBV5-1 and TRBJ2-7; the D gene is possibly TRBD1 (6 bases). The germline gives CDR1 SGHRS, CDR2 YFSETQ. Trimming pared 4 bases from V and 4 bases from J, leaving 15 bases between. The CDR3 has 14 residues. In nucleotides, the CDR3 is TGCGCCAGCAGCCTGGGGACAACGGGGTACGAGCAGTACTTC. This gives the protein CASSLGTTGYEQYF.

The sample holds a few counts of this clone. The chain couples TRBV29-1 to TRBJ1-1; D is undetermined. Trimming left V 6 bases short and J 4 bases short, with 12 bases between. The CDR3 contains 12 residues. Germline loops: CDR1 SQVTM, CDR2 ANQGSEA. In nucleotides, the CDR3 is TGCAGCGTGGGGAAACAGTTCACTGAAGCTTTCTTT. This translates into CSVGKQFTEAFF.

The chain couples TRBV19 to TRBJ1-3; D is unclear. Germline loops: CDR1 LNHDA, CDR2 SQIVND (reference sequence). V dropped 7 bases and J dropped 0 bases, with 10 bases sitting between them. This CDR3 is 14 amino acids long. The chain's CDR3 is CASKFESSGNTIYF. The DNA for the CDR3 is TGTGCCAGTAAATTTGAGAGCTCTGGAAACACCATATATTTT.

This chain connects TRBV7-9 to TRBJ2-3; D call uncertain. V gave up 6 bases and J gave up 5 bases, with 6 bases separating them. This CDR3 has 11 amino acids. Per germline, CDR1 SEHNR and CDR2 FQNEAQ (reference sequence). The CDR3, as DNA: TGTGCCAGCAGTAGTATAGATACGCAGTATTTT. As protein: CASSSIDTQYF.

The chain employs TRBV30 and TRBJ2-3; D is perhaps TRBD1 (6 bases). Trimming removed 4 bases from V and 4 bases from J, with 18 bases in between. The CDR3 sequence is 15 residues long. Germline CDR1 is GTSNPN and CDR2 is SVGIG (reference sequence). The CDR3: CAWTDQGFGPDTQYF. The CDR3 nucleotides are TGTGCCTGGACCGATCAGGGGTTTGGACCAGATACGCAGTATTTT.

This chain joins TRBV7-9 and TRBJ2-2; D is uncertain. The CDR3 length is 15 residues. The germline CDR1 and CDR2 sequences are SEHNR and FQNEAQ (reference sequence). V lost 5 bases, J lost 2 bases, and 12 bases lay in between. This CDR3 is CASSQLARNTGELFF. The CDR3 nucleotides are TGTGCCAGCAGCCAACTCGCCAGAAACACCGGGGAGCTGTTTTTT.

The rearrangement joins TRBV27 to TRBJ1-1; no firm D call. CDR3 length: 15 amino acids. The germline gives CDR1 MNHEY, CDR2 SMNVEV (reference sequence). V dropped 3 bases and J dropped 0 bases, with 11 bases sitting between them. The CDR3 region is CASSFRPGLNTEAFF. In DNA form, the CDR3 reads TGTGCCAGCAGTTTTCGTCCGGGGTTGAACACTGAAGCTTTCTTT.

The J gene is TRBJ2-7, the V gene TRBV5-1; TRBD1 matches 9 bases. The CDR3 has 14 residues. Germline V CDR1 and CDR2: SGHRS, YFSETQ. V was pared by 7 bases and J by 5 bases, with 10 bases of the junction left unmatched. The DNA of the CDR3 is TGCGCCAGCCAACCCCGAGACAGGGGGGACGAGCAGTACTTC. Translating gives CASQPRDRGDEQYF.

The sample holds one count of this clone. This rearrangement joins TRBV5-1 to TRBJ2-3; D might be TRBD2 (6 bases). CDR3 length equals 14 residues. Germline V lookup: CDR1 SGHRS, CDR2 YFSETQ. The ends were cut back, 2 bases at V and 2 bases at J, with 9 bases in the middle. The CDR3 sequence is CASSFRRDTDTQYF. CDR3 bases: TGCGCCAGCAGCTTTCGGCGGGACACAGATACGCAGTATTTT.

The CDR3 DNA sequence: TGTGCCAGCAGTGTCCAACCGGGACAGCTAAACAATCAGCCCCAGCATTTT. It codes for CASSVQPGQLNNQPQHF. The chain employs TRBV6-1 and TRBJ1-5, with 7 bases that match TRBD1. Trimming took 4 bases from V and 3 from J; bases not matched to a gene: 12. The CDR3 spans 17 residues. Germline assignment: CDR1 MNHNS and CDR2 SASEGT.

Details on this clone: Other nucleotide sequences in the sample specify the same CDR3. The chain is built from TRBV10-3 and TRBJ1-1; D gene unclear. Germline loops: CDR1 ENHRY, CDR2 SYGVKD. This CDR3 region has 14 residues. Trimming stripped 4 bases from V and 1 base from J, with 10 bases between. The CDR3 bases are TGTGCCATCAGTGGCGGGCGGGGGAACACTGAAGCTTTCTTT. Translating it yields CAISGGRGNTEAFF.

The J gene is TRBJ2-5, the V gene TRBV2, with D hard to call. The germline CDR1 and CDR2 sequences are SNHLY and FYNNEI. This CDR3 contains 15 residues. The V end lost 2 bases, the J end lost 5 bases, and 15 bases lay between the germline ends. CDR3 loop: CASSENRSPGETQYF. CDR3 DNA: TGTGCCAGCAGTGAAAACCGATCCCCTGGGGAGACCCAGTACTTC.

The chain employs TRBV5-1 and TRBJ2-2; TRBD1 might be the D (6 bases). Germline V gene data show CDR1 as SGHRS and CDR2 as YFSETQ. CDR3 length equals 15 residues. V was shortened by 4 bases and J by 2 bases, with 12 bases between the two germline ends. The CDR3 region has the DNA TGCGCCAGCAGCCGGACAGCGACAAACACCGGGGAGCTGTTTTTT. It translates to CASSRTATNTGELFF.

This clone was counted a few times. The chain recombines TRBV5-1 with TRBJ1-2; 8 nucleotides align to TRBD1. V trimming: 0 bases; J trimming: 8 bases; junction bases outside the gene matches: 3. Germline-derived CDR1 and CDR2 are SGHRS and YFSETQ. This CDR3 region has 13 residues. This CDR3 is CASSLGTGSGYTF. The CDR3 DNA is TGCGCCAGCAGCTTGGGGACAGGGAGCGGCTACACCTTC.

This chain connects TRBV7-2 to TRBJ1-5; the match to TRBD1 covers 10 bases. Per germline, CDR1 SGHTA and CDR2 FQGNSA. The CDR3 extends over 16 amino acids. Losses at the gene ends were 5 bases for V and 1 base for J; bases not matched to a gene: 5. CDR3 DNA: TGTGCCAGCAGCGACCGGGACAGGGGAAGCAATCAGCCCCAGCATTTT. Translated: CASSDRDRGSNQPQHF.

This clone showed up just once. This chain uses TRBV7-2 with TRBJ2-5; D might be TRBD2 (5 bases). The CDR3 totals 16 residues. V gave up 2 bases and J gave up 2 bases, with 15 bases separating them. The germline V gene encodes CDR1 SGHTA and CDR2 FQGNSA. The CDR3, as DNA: TGTGCCAGCAGCTTATCTGGGAGCGGCTATCAAGAGACCCAGTACTTC. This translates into CASSLSGSGYQETQYF.

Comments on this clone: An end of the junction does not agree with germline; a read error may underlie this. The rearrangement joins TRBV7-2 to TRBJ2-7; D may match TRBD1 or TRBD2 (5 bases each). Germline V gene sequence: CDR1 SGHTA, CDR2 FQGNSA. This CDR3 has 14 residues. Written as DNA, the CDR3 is TGTGCCAGCAGCTCAATGGCTTGGGACGCATCGATGGGGTTC. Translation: CASSSMAWDASMGF.

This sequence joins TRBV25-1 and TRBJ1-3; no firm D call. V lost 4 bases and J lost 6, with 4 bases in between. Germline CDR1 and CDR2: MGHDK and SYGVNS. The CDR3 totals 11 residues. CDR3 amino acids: CASSGLNTIYF. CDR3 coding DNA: TGTGCCAGCAGTGGCCTAAACACCATATATTTT. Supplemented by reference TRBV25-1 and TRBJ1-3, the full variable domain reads EADIYQTPRYLVIGTGKKITLECSQTMGHDKMYWYQQDPGMELHLIHYSYGVNSTEKGDLSSESTVSRIRTEHFPLTLESARPSHTSQYLCASSGLNTIYFGEGSWLTVV.

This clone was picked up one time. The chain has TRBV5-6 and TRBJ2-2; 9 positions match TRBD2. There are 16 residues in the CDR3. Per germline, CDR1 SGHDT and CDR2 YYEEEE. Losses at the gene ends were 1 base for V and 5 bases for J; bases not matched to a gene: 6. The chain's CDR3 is CASSLTLAGRTGELFF. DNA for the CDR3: TGTGCCAGCAGCTTGACGCTAGCGGGAAGAACCGGGGAGCTGTTTTTT.

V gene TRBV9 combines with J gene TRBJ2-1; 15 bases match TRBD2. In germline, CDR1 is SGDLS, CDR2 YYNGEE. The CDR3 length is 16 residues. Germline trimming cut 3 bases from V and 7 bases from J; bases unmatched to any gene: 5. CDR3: CASSAGLAGGRNEQFF. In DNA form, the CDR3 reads TGTGCCAGCAGCGCCGGACTAGCGGGAGGGAGGAATGAGCAGTTCTTC.

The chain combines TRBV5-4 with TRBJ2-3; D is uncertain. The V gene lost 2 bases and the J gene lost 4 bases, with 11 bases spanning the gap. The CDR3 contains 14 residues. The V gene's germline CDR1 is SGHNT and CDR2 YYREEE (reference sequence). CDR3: CASSFPVGPDTQYF. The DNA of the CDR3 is TGTGCCAGCAGCTTCCCAGTTGGCCCAGATACGCAGTATTTT.

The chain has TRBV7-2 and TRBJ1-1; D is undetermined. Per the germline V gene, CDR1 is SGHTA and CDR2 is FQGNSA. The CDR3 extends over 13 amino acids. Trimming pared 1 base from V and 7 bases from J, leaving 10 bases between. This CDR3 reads CASSLVTSLEAFF. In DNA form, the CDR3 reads TGTGCCAGCAGCTTAGTAACGTCTCTTGAAGCTTTCTTT. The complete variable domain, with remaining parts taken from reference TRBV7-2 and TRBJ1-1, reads GAGVSQSPSNKVTEKGKDVELRCDPISGHTALYWYRQSLGQGLEFLIYFQGNSAPDKSGLPSDRFSAERTGGSVSTLTIQRTQQEDSAVYLCASSLVTSLEAFFGQGTRLTVV.

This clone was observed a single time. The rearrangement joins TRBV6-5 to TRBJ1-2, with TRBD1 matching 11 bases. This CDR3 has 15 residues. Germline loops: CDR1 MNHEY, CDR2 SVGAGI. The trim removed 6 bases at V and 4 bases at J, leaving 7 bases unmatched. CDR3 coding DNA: TGTGCCAGCAGCTCCGGGACAGGGGGTGGCTATGGCTACACCTTC. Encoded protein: CASSSGTGGGYGYTF.

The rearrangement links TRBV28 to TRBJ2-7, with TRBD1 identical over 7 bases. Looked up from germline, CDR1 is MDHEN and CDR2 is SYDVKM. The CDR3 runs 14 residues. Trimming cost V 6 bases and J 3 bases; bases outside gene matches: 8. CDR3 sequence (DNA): TGTGCCAGCAGCTTCGGACAGGCGTACTACGAGCAGTACTTC. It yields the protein CASSFGQAYYEQYF.

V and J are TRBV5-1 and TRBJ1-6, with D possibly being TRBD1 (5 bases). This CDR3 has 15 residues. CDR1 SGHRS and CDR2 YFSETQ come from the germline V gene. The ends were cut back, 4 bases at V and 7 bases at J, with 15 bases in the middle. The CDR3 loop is CASSPDGTGNSPLHF. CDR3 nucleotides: TGCGCCAGCAGCCCGGATGGGACGGGGAATTCACCCCTCCACTTT.

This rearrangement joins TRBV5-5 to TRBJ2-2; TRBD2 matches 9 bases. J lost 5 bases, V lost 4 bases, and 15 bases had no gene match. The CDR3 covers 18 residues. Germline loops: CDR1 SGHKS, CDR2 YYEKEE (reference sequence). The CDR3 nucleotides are TGTGCCAGCAGCCCCCTGGGGACTAGCCTATCCCAGACCGGGGAGCTGTTTTTT. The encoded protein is CASSPLGTSLSQTGELFF.

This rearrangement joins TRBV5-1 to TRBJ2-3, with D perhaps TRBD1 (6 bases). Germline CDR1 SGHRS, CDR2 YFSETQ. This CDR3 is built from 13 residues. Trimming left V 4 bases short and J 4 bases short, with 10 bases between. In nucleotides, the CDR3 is TGCGCCAGCAGCACCACAGGGTCAGATACGCAGTATTTT. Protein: CASSTTGSDTQYF.

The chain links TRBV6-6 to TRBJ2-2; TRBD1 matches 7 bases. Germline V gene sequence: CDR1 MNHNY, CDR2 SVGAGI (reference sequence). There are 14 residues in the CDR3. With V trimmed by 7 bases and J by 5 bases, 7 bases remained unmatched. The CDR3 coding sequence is TGTGCCAGCAAGTCACAGGGGCAAACCGGGGAGCTGTTTTTT. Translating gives CASKSQGQTGELFF.

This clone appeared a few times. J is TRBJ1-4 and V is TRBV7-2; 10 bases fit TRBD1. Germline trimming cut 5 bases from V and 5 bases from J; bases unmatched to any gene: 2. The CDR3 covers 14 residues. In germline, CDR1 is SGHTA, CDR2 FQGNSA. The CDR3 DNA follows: TGTGCCAGCAGCCGGACAGGGGGGAATGAAAAACTGTTTTTT. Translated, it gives CASSRTGGNEKLFF.

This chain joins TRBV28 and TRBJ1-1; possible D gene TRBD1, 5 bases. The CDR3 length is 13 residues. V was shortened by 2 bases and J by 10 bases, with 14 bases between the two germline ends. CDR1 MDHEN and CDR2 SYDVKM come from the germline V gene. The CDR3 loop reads CASSLRQPASAFF. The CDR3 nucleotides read TGTGCCAGCAGTTTAAGACAGCCCGCGTCAGCTTTCTTT.